This TCR beta chain was documented in a study of T cell responses to AZD1222 COVID-19 vaccine. Data came from immunoSEQ multiplex PCR; TCRdb stores just in-frame clones and leaves some out. This repertoire shows 120,000 to 150,000 clones, approximately 90% found once; its top ten account for around 3.4%. General study results and limits: Mostly white British, mostly female donors; authors suggested clonal diversity may be underestimated. Reportedly, nearly half the spike-specific TCRs target unmutated variant regions. Only a handful of AZD1222 recipients were seropositive at baseline. Repertoire sampling occurred only after the peak T cell response.

To note about this clone: Its specificity is unknown.

The receptor was derived from an adult in good health. Sequences were derived from peripheral blood, sampled on day 0 of MenACWY control vaccination.

CDR3 in amino acids: CASSGQPTDYGYTF. DNA of the CDR3: TGCGCCAGCAGCGGCCAGCCTACGGACTATGGCTACACCTTC. The chain combines TRBV5-1 with TRBJ1-2; D is ambiguous. In germline, CDR1 is SGHRS, CDR2 YFSETQ. V lost 4 bases, J lost 3 bases, and 13 bases lay in between. The CDR3 contains 14 residues.